This T cell receptor beta chain is drawn from a study of blood T cell repertoires in COVID-19. Study context: PBMCs, B-cell-depleted T cells, or T cells were the source of the cDNA or gDNA that made up the material.

Data came from immunoSEQ multiplex PCR; TCRdb stores just in-frame clones and leaves some out. Of under 200,000 clones listed, over 70% are singletons. Trimming took off 8 bases at V and 2 bases at J, with 10 bases between the two ends. The CDR3 runs to 13 residues. Looked up from germline, CDR1 is MNHNY and CDR2 is SVGAGI (reference sequence). The clonotype was recovered from a man aged 55 to 70 with acute or convalescent COVID-19. The sample taken for sequencing was peripheral blood. The rearrangement links TRBV6-6 to TRBJ2-1, with a weak D call TRBD2 (6 bases). This CDR3 is CASASGAYNEQFF. The CDR3 nucleotides read TGTGCCAGCGCCTCGGGGGCCTACAATGAGCAGTTCTTC.